Presented here are 21 T cell receptor beta chains from one specimen sequenced in a study of technical replicates of blood from a few donors. TCRdb's table, derived via immunoSEQ multiplex PCR, lists solely in-frame clones and lacks some. This table has 55,000 to 85,000 clones, under 98% appearing once. The sample taken for sequencing was T cells isolated from PBMCs. Receptor source: a human donor in good health.

The rearrangement links TRBV30 to TRBJ2-7; D not resolved. Between the trimmed V and J ends, which lost 1 base and 7 bases, there was a span of 17 bases. The CDR3 covers 14 residues. Germline V lookup: CDR1 GTSNPN, CDR2 SVGIG (reference sequence). This CDR3 is CAWSAFGPLKEQYF. CDR3 sequence (DNA): TGTGCCTGGAGTGCCTTTGGCCCCCTTAAGGAGCAGTACTTC.

CDR3 amino acids: CAWSRSLGQKQETQYF. The CDR3 DNA reads as TGTGCCTGGAGTCGTTCGCTCGGACAGAAGCAAGAGACCCAGTACTTC. The chain is built from TRBV30 and TRBJ2-5, with a weak D call TRBD1 (6 bases). This CDR3 has 16 amino acids. CDR1 and CDR2 from the germline V gene are GTSNPN and SVGIG (reference sequence). V was shortened by 2 bases and J by 2 bases, with 18 bases between the two germline ends.

The CDR3 region has the DNA TGCGCCAGCAGCCAAGTTGAACTAGCGGGAACCACCGGGGAGCTGTTTTTT. Its translation: CASSQVELAGTTGELFF. The chain carries TRBV4-1 and TRBJ2-2; 10 positions match TRBD2. This CDR3 has 17 amino acids. Germline assignment: CDR1 MGHRA and CDR2 YSYEKL. V lost 1 base and J lost 4; bases outside the gene matches: 6.

V usage is TRBV18 and J usage is TRBJ1-5, with 7 bases that match TRBD1. The CDR3 has 18 residues. The V gene end was trimmed by 2 bases and the J gene end by 0 bases; junction bases not matched to a gene: 10. Looked up from germline, CDR1 is KGHSH and CDR2 is LQKENI. CDR3 amino acids: CASSPRNDRVYSNQPQHF. The CDR3 nucleotides are TGTGCCAGCTCACCAAGGAACGACAGGGTGTATAGCAATCAGCCCCAGCATTTT.

J is TRBJ2-5 and V is TRBV7-8; 9 bases are shared with TRBD1. The CDR3 contains 14 residues. Germline-derived CDR1 and CDR2 are SGHVS and FQNEAQ. With V trimmed by 7 bases and J by 3 bases, 6 bases remained unmatched. The CDR3 loop is CASTLDRGEETQYF. CDR3 DNA sequence: TGTGCCAGCACCCTAGACAGGGGGGAAGAGACCCAGTACTTC.

The chain couples TRBV10-1 to TRBJ2-5, with a tentative D call TRBD1 (6 bases). The CDR3 length is 15 residues. Germline V gives CDR1 WNHNN, CDR2 SYGVQD (reference sequence). The germline V and J ends were trimmed by 6 bases and 6 bases, with 20 bases remaining between them. The CDR3 protein is CASRPVVGGRKTQYF. The CDR3 nucleotides read TGCGCCAGCAGACCTGTGGTAGGGGGTAGAAAGACCCAGTACTTC.

This chain uses TRBV30 with TRBJ1-5, with D unresolved. The CDR3 contains 14 residues. Looked up from germline, CDR1 is GTSNPN and CDR2 is SVGIG (reference sequence). V was shortened by 1 base and J by 3 bases, with 10 bases between the two germline ends. As DNA, the CDR3 is TGTGCCTGGAGTGATCTCCAGATCAATCAGCCCCAGCATTTT. It yields the protein CAWSDLQINQPQHF.

The rearrangement joins TRBV25-1 to TRBJ2-7; D is unresolved. Germline V lookup: CDR1 MGHDK, CDR2 SYGVNS. V was trimmed by 2 bases and J by 5 bases, leaving 13 bases between them. This CDR3 region has 14 residues. Here the CDR3 reads CASSERVLPDEQYF. CDR3 bases: TGTGCCAGCAGTGAAAGAGTCCTGCCTGACGAGCAGTACTTC.

This clone has only one observation. The genes are TRBV9 and TRBJ1-3; 12 positions match TRBD1. The V gene's germline CDR1 is SGDLS and CDR2 YYNGEE. The CDR3 is 21 residues long. The V and J ends lost 2 bases and 4 bases, in that order; junction bases with no gene match: 19. CDR3 bases: TGTGCCAGCAGCGTTCTTCTGGGACAGGGGGCGAACACCGGGGCCGGAAACACCATATATTTT. Its protein product is CASSVLLGQGANTGAGNTIYF.

J is TRBJ2-1 and V is TRBV27; TRBD2 aligns across 8 bases. This CDR3 has 11 residues. Germline V gives CDR1 MNHEY, CDR2 SMNVEV (reference sequence). Here the CDR3 reads CEAGGRNEQFF. CDR3 DNA: TGTGAGGCGGGAGGAAGGAATGAGCAGTTCTTC.

This clone has only one observation. CDR3 amino acids: CASSPSGAGGLKLFF. DNA for the CDR3: TGTGCCAGCAGCCCCTCGGGGGCAGGGGGCTTAAAACTGTTTTTT. V gene TRBV6-5 combines with J gene TRBJ1-4, with TRBD1 matching over 8 bases. Germline trimming cut 6 bases from V and 10 bases from J; bases unmatched to any gene: 13. The CDR3 consists of 15 residues. Germline V gene sequence: CDR1 MNHEY, CDR2 SVGAGI.

The rearrangement uses TRBV11-2 and TRBJ1-2; 7 nucleotides line up with TRBD1. Germline V gives CDR1 SGHAT, CDR2 FQNNGV. The J segment lost 6 bases and the V segment lost 8 bases, leaving 9 bases of the junction unmatched. There are 13 residues in the CDR3. The CDR3 region is CASPRAGGDGYTF. CDR3 coding DNA: TGTGCCAGCCCCCGGGCAGGGGGAGATGGCTACACCTTC.

The rearrangement links TRBV28 to TRBJ1-4, with a possible D match to TRBD1 (5 bases). Germline V CDR1 and CDR2: MDHEN, SYDVKM. This CDR3 has 14 amino acids. V was cut by 5 bases and J by 8 bases, with 15 bases left in between. CDR3 in amino acids: CASSPRPGWEKLFF. CDR3 nucleotide sequence: TGTGCCAGCAGTCCCCGTCCAGGGTGGGAAAAACTGTTTTTT.

Worth noting for this clone: The sample holds other DNA sequences that translate to the same CDR3. The V gene is TRBV5-6, the J gene TRBJ1-2; D is unclear. The CDR3 sequence is 13 residues long. Germline V gene data show CDR1 as SGHDT and CDR2 as YYEEEE. Trimming removed 0 bases at V and 4 bases at J, with 7 bases between. The CDR3 nucleotides are TGTGCCAGCAGCTTGGACCGAGCCTATGGCTACACCTTC. Its protein product is CASSLDRAYGYTF.

The chain employs TRBV7-9 and TRBJ1-1; D unclear. The germline V gene has CDR1 SEHNR and CDR2 FQNEAQ (reference sequence). This CDR3 comprises 11 residues. Trimming took off 3 bases at V and 6 bases at J, with 5 bases between the two ends. CDR3 DNA: TGTGCCAGCAGCTTTTTAGCTGAAGCTTTCTTT. Protein product: CASSFLAEAFF.

The chain has TRBV2 and TRBJ1-2, with a tentative D call TRBD1 (6 bases). Trimming took off 7 bases at V and 5 bases at J, with 14 bases between the two ends. This CDR3 has 13 residues. Per germline, CDR1 SNHLY and CDR2 FYNNEI. The CDR3 DNA is TGTGCCAGCATGAAGCCAGGGGTTTATGGCTACACCTTC. Protein product: CASMKPGVYGYTF.

This clone came up once. The chain is built from TRBV28 and TRBJ1-3, with D possibly being TRBD1 (6 bases). There are 13 residues in the CDR3. Germline V lookup: CDR1 MDHEN, CDR2 SYDVKM. The ends were cut back, 6 bases at V and 2 bases at J, with 8 bases in the middle. CDR3 nucleotide sequence: TGTGCCAGCAGGTCAGGGGCTGGAAACACCATATATTTT. Translated: CASRSGAGNTIYF. The variable domain in full, completed from reference TRBV28 and TRBJ1-3, reads DVKVTQSSRYLVKRTGEKVFLECVQDMDHENMFWYRQDPGLGLRLIYFSYDVKMKEKGDIPEGYSVSREKKERFSLILESASTNQTSMYLCASRSGAGNTIYFGEGSWLTVV.

This clone was counted once. V usage is TRBV29-1 and J usage is TRBJ2-1, with TRBD2 matching 10 bases. Trimming removed 6 bases from V and 4 bases from J; junction bases left unmatched: 3. This CDR3 spans 13 amino acids. Germline-derived CDR1 and CDR2 are SQVTM and ANQGSEA. The CDR3 sequence is CSVTSGLYNEQFF. The CDR3 DNA reads as TGCAGCGTGACTAGCGGGCTTTACAATGAGCAGTTCTTC.

J is TRBJ2-7 and V is TRBV30, with TRBD1 as a possible D gene (5 bases). This CDR3 comprises 16 residues. V lost 1 base to trimming and J lost 2 bases, with 18 bases between them. Looked up from germline, CDR1 is GTSNPN and CDR2 is SVGIG (reference sequence). CDR3 loop: CAWSGDLGRETYEQYF. Written as DNA, the CDR3 is TGTGCCTGGAGTGGAGATCTCGGCAGGGAAACCTACGAGCAGTACTTC.

For the CDR3, the DNA is TGTGCCAGCAGCTTAGGGGCTACAGGGGCGGAGCAGTACTTC. Protein product: CASSLGATGAEQYF. V gene TRBV7-2 combines with J gene TRBJ2-7; 7 bases are a match to TRBD1. V was pared by 1 base and J by 7 bases, with 7 bases of the junction left unmatched. Germline loops: CDR1 SGHTA, CDR2 FQGNSA. CDR3 length: 14 amino acids.

The chain couples TRBV9 to TRBJ2-7; D not resolved. The CDR3 has 14 residues. V lost 0 bases to trimming and J lost 1 base, with 8 bases between them. Germline-derived CDR1 and CDR2 are SGDLS and YYNGEE. Here the CDR3 reads CASSVDLTSYEQYF. For the CDR3, the DNA is TGTGCCAGCAGCGTAGATCTGACTTCCTACGAGCAGTACTTC.